A selection of T cell receptor beta chains follows, all from one sample in a study of vaccination and CD4 T cells after COVID-19. In TCRdb, the PCR reads were re-called with MiXCR into one record per CDR3 protein. The sample includes about 10,000 distinct CDR3 sequences, approximately 41% of them seen just once. For these receptors, no antigen is known. Material for sequencing was CD4+ T cells from blood, cultured in vitro. All receptors derive from a human donor who had recovered from COVID-19. Both conserved end residues are part of each CDR3. Fields, in order: clone size, J gene, V gene, D gene, CDR3 protein, CDR3 DNA. A D gene is named only where the DNA matches it firmly. The size entry is marked missing in some rows and otherwise reads once, few, many or a size class.

NA,TRBJ1-6,TRBV12-3/TRBV12-4,NA,CAITFLAQGRNYNSPLHF,TGTGCCATCACCTTCCTGGCGCAGGGGCGCAACTATAATTCACCCCTCCACTTT
NA,TRBJ2-1,TRBV2,TRBD2,CASSPGLAGRYEQFF,TGTGCCAGCAGCCCGGGACTAGCGGGTCGGTATGAGCAGTTCTTC
few,TRBJ2-7,TRBV7-9,NA,CASSSDPGSYEQYF,TGTGCCAGCAGCTCCGACCCGGGGTCCTACGAGCAGTACTTC
NA,TRBJ2-1,TRBV28,NA,CASTSVDNEQFF,TGTGCCAGCACCTCAGTTGACAATGAGCAGTTCTTC
NA,TRBJ2-4,TRBV5-4,NA,CASRSVGKNIQYF,TGTGCCAGCAGGTCTGTGGGGAAAAACATTCAGTACTTC
once,TRBJ1-5,TRBV5-1,NA,CASSSTEGQPQHF,TGCGCCAGCAGCTCGACAGAGGGTCAGCCCCAGCATTTT
NA,TRBJ1-2,TRBV19,TRBD1,CASSPRTGFNYGYTF,TGTGCCAGTAGTCCCCGGACAGGGTTTAACTATGGCTACACCTTC
NA,TRBJ2-7,TRBV11-3,NA,CASSLAGTNYEQYF,TGTGCCAGCAGCCTGGCCGGGACCAACTACGAGCAGTACTTC
NA,TRBJ2-7,TRBV6-1,TRBD1,CASSEWDRGYEQYF,TGTGCCAGCAGTGAATGGGACAGGGGCTACGAGCAGTACTTC
NA,TRBJ2-7,TRBV4-3,NA,CASSQAQGRGYEQYF,TGCGCCAGCAGCCAAGCCCAGGGGCGGGGGTACGAGCAGTACTTC
NA,TRBJ2-2,TRBV18,NA,CASSPFGGRTGELFF,TGTGCCAGCTCACCATTTGGGGGGCGCACCGGGGAGCTGTTTTTT
NA,TRBJ2-2,TRBV27,NA,CASSFFLGHDTGELFF,TGTGCCAGCAGTTTCTTTTTGGGACACGACACCGGGGAGCTGTTTTTT
few,TRBJ1-5,TRBV24-1,TRBD1,CATSDGQGNQPQHF,TGTGCCACCAGTGATGGACAGGGTAATCAGCCCCAGCATTTT
few,TRBJ2-3,TRBV6-5,NA,CASSYSWQGGTDTQYF,TGTGCCAGCAGTTACTCGTGGCAGGGTGGTACAGATACGCAGTATTTT
NA,TRBJ2-7,TRBV11-3,TRBD1,CASSPGTGGLHEQYF,TGTGCCAGCAGCCCCGGGACAGGGGGTTTGCACGAGCAGTACTTC
NA,TRBJ2-7,TRBV5-4,TRBD1,CASSLGGQGLAEQYF,TGTGCCAGCAGCTTGGGGGGACAGGGATTAGCCGAGCAGTACTTC
few,TRBJ1-1,TRBV2,TRBD1,CASSEGTGRRTEAFF,TGTGCCAGCAGTGAAGGGACAGGGCGGAGGACTGAAGCTTTCTTT
once,TRBJ2-1,TRBV7-9,TRBD2,CASSELAGGPLYEQFF,TGTGCCAGCAGCGAACTAGCGGGAGGGCCTCTCTATGAGCAGTTCTTC
few,TRBJ1-5,TRBV2,TRBD1,CASRVTGDQPQHF,TGTGCCAGCAGGGTGACAGGGGATCAGCCCCAGCATTTT
NA,TRBJ2-5,TRBV5-1,TRBD2,CASSLLKSAGGHETQYF,TGCGCCAGCAGCTTGTTAAAGTCGGCGGGGGGTCACGAGACCCAGTACTTC
NA,TRBJ2-3,TRBV6-1,NA,CASRGRQVSTDTQYF,TGTGCCAGCAGGGGTCGACAGGTTAGCACAGATACGCAGTATTTT
few,TRBJ1-2,TRBV20-1,NA,CSAREGRGYYGYTF,TGCAGTGCTAGAGAGGGGCGGGGCTACTATGGCTACACCTTC
NA,TRBJ2-3,TRBV25-1,NA,CASSEGGRGADTQYF,TGTGCCAGCAGTGAGGGGGGCAGGGGGGCAGATACGCAGTATTTT
once,TRBJ1-2,TRBV30,NA,CALEGDSYGYTF,TGTGCCTTGGAGGGTGACAGCTATGGCTACACCTTC
NA,TRBJ2-1,TRBV18,TRBD2,CASSPPGSGRAYNEQFF,TGTGCCAGCTCACCTCCGGGTAGCGGGAGGGCCTATAATGAGCAGTTCTTC
NA,TRBJ2-7,TRBV28,TRBD1,CASKGTGPYEQYF,TGTGCCAGTAAGGGGACAGGGCCCTACGAGCAGTACTTC